A selection of T cell receptor beta chains follows, all from one sample in a study of chemoradiotherapy in HPV16-positive cancers. The repertoire was sequenced with immunoSEQ multiplex PCR; TCRdb's copy has only in-frame clones and lacks some. The top ten hold around 4.2% of the sample, which has about 3,900 clones, 90% to 95% seen once. The sample consisted of tumor tissue, taken from a patient who underwent chemoradiotherapy. Receptors were obtained from a human donor with HPV-associated anogenital cancer. Both conserved end residues are part of each CDR3. Each record gives: D gene, J gene, clone size, V gene, CDR3 protein, CDR3 DNA. A D gene is named only where the DNA matches it firmly. Size is stated for part of the rows, as once, few or many counts, or as a class when the clone is expanded.

D: TRBD1
J: TRBJ1-1
size: -
V: TRBV7-2
CDR3: CASSLGPGTVNTEAFF
DNA: TGTGCCAGCAGCTTAGGCCCCGGGACAGTGAACACTGAAGCTTTCTTT

D: TRBD1
J: TRBJ2-2
size: -
V: TRBV19
CDR3: CASSSGTGDTGELFF
DNA: TGTGCCAGTAGTTCCGGGACAGGGGACACCGGGGAGCTGTTTTTT

D: -
J: TRBJ2-2
size: -
V: TRBV5-4
CDR3: CASSSAGINTGELFF
DNA: TGTGCCAGCAGCTCGGCGGGGATTAACACCGGGGAGCTGTTTTTT

D: -
J: TRBJ1-1
size: -
V: TRBV29-1
CDR3: CSARGNTEAFF
DNA: TGCAGCGCTCGGGGGAACACTGAAGCTTTCTTT

D: -
J: TRBJ2-2
size: -
V: TRBV30
CDR3: CAWRTSGHTGELFF
DNA: TGTGCCTGGAGAACAAGCGGACACACCGGGGAGCTGTTTTTT

D: -
J: TRBJ1-1
size: -
V: TRBV7-2
CDR3: CASSSKRGGTEAFF
DNA: TGTGCCAGCAGCTCTAAACGGGGAGGCACTGAAGCTTTCTTT

D: -
J: TRBJ2-1
size: -
V: TRBV6-4
CDR3: CASSERHQGHNEQFF
DNA: TGTGCCAGCAGTGAGCGACACCAGGGGCACAATGAGCAGTTCTTC

D: -
J: TRBJ2-7
size: -
V: TRBV19
CDR3: CASSIAADNLKLGEQYF
DNA: TGTGCCAGTAGTATCGCGGCTGATAATTTGAAGCTGGGCGAGCAGTACTTC

D: -
J: TRBJ2-2
size: -
V: TRBV7-9
CDR3: CASSLVRELFF
DNA: TGTGCCAGCAGCCTGGTGAGGGAGCTGTTTTTT

D: -
J: TRBJ1-5
size: few
V: TRBV6-1
CDR3: CASRANQPQHF
DNA: TGTGCCAGCAGAGCTAATCAGCCCCAGCATTTT

D: -
J: TRBJ1-4
size: -
V: TRBV6-5
CDR3: CASSYASTTNEKLFF
DNA: TGTGCCAGCAGTTACGCCAGCACAACTAATGAAAAACTGTTTTTT

D: -
J: TRBJ1-2
size: -
V: TRBV5-6
CDR3: CASSLPYLNYGYTF
DNA: TGTGCCAGCAGCTTGCCTTACCTTAACTATGGCTACACCTTC

D: TRBD1
J: TRBJ2-5
size: -
V: TRBV7-9
CDR3: CASSPRTGQETQYF
DNA: TGTGCCAGCAGCCCCCGGACAGGGCAAGAGACCCAGTACTTC

D: -
J: TRBJ2-2
size: -
V: TRBV9
CDR3: CASSVATGELFF
DNA: TGTGCCAGCAGCGTAGCTACCGGGGAGCTGTTTTTT

D: TRBD1
J: TRBJ2-7
size: -
V: TRBV18
CDR3: CASSKTGTGDGEQYF
DNA: TGTGCCAGCTCAAAAACCGGGACAGGGGACGGCGAGCAGTACTTC

D: -
J: TRBJ2-3
size: -
V: TRBV29-1
CDR3: CSVGDGHTDTQYF
DNA: TGCAGCGTTGGGGACGGTCACACAGATACGCAGTATTTT

D: -
J: TRBJ1-2
size: -
V: TRBV10-2
CDR3: CASSDDGGAARDYGYTF
DNA: TGCGCCAGCAGTGACGATGGGGGGGCGGCGCGGGACTATGGCTACACCTTC

D: -
J: TRBJ2-7
size: -
V: TRBV5-5
CDR3: CASSLYGSYEQYF
DNA: TGTGCCAGCAGCTTGTACGGCTCCTACGAGCAGTACTTC

D: TRBD2
J: TRBJ2-4
size: -
V: TRBV4-3
CDR3: CASSQDLGTSGGRTKNIQYF
DNA: TGCGCCAGCAGCCAAGATTTGGGCACTAGCGGGGGGAGAACCAAAAACATTCAGTACTTC

D: -
J: TRBJ1-4
size: -
V: TRBV11-2
CDR3: CASSQDIAGNEKLFF
DNA: TGTGCCAGCAGCCAAGATATAGCAGGGAATGAAAAACTGTTTTTT

D: -
J: TRBJ1-5
size: -
V: TRBV2
CDR3: CASSAHRALRGNQPQHF
DNA: TGTGCCAGCAGTGCACACAGGGCTTTGAGGGGCAATCAGCCCCAGCATTTT

D: TRBD1
J: TRBJ1-2
size: -
V: TRBV7-3
CDR3: CASSQGTARLGYGYTF
DNA: TGTGCCAGCAGCCAGGGGACAGCCCGCCTAGGCTATGGCTACACCTTC

D: -
J: TRBJ1-1
size: -
V: TRBV13
CDR3: CASSDQQGGHTEAFF
DNA: TGTGCCAGCAGCGATCAACAGGGTGGGCACACTGAAGCTTTCTTT

D: -
J: TRBJ2-7
size: -
V: TRBV6-5
CDR3: CASSYSSMVQGLYF
DNA: TGTGCCAGCAGTTACTCGTCTATGGTACAAGGTCTGTACTTC

D: -
J: TRBJ1-6
size: -
V: TRBV6-1
CDR3: CASGGRNSPLHF
DNA: TGTGCCAGTGGGGGGCGAAATTCACCCCTCCACTTT

D: TRBD2
J: TRBJ2-1
size: -
V: TRBV6-5
CDR3: CASSYGAGGQYEQFF
DNA: TGTGCCAGCAGTTACGGGGCGGGGGGGCAATATGAGCAGTTCTTC

D: -
J: TRBJ1-1
size: -
V: TRBV6-6
CDR3: CASRHPQAGNTEAFF
DNA: TGTGCCAGCAGACACCCACAGGCGGGGAACACTGAAGCTTTCTTT

D: -
J: TRBJ1-2
size: -
V: TRBV5-6
CDR3: CASSWGRVLYGYTF
DNA: TGTGCCAGCAGCTGGGGGCGAGTCCTTTATGGCTACACCTTC

D: TRBD1
J: TRBJ1-4
size: -
V: TRBV7-9
CDR3: CASSQGATNEKLFF
DNA: TGTGCCAGCAGTCAGGGGGCAACTAATGAAAAACTGTTTTTT

D: -
J: TRBJ2-3
size: -
V: TRBV5-1
CDR3: CASSFGGSSTDTQYF
DNA: TGCGCCAGCAGCTTCGGGGGTTCATCCACAGATACGCAGTATTTT

D: TRBD1
J: TRBJ2-6
size: -
V: TRBV13
CDR3: CASRTTRGQGDSGANVLTF
DNA: TGTGCCAGCAGAACCACCAGGGGACAGGGTGACTCTGGGGCCAACGTCCTGACTTTC

D: TRBD2
J: TRBJ2-3
size: -
V: TRBV6-4
CDR3: CASSDSGGGSTDTQYF
DNA: TGTGCCAGCAGTGACTCGGGCGGGGGGAGCACAGATACGCAGTATTTT

D: -
J: TRBJ1-2
size: -
V: TRBV30
CDR3: CAWIGTKYGYTF
DNA: TGTGCCTGGATTGGGACAAAATATGGCTACACCTTC

D: TRBD2
J: TRBJ2-3
size: -
V: TRBV19
CDR3: CASSIERGGRGDTQYF
DNA: TGTGCCAGTAGTATAGAGCGGGGGGGCCGGGGAGATACGCAGTATTTT

D: -
J: TRBJ2-7
size: -
V: TRBV15
CDR3: CATSSPGALTYEQYF
DNA: TGTGCCACCAGCAGCCCCGGGGCCCTCACCTACGAGCAGTACTTC